A selection of T cell receptor beta chains follows, all from one sample in a study of somatic mutations in cytotoxic T cells in rheumatoid arthritis. This table comes from immunoSEQ multiplex PCR, and its TCRdb copy is limited to in-frame clones, with some not included. Counted here are more than 13,000 clones, over 60% occurring once; the ten biggest clones make up under 11%. Material: CD8+ T cells sorted from blood. Every receptor here comes from an adult with rheumatoid arthritis. CDR3s include the opening cysteine and the closing phenylalanine or tryptophan. A D gene is named only where the DNA matches it firmly. Not every row has a clone size; where given, it reads once, few, many or a size class.

TGTGCCAGCAGCCAGGACGGATTCCTCTCCTACGAGCAGTACTTC,CASSQDGFLSYEQYF,TRBV11-2,.,TRBJ2-7,.
TGTGCCAGCAGCTTAGCCCCTGGGTCGGGAAACACTGAAGCTTTCTTT,CASSLAPGSGNTEAFF,TRBV11-2,.,TRBJ1-1,.
TGTGCCAGCGGGTTTTATGGGGGCGTTTCACCCCTCCACTTT,CASGFYGGVSPLHF,TRBV28,.,TRBJ1-6,.
TGTGCCAGTAAGGGCGGGGGGCCCTGGGGCACCGGGGAGCTGTTTTTT,CASKGGGPWGTGELFF,TRBV19,TRBD2,TRBJ2-2,once
TGCGCCAGCAGCCGGGGGACTTCTAGCAATCAGCCCCAGCATTTT,CASSRGTSSNQPQHF,TRBV4-3,.,TRBJ1-5,.
TGTGCCAGCAGTTCGGAGGGCACAGGTCCCGGGGAGCTGTTTTTT,CASSSEGTGPGELFF,TRBV5-4,.,TRBJ2-2,.
TGTGCCAGCAGCCACGGGACTAGCGGGGGGAACACCGGGGAGCTGTTTTTT,CASSHGTSGGNTGELFF,TRBV4-2,TRBD2,TRBJ2-2,.
TGTGCCAGCAGCGTAGCGGCAGAACCATACGAGCAGTACTTC,CASSVAAEPYEQYF,TRBV9,.,TRBJ2-7,.
TGTGCCAGCAGCGCAGGGACAGGGGGCTTCAACATTCAGTACTTC,CASSAGTGGFNIQYF,TRBV9,TRBD1,TRBJ2-4,.
TGTGCCAGCAGTGAAGGGCCTTCCCGTAGATACGAGCAGTACTTC,CASSEGPSRRYEQYF,TRBV6-1,.,TRBJ2-7,.
TGCAGCGGCCTCCGAGATCAAAACGAGCAGTACTTC,CSGLRDQNEQYF,TRBV29-1,.,TRBJ2-7,.
TGTGCCAGCAAGGGGGGCGGCTACAATGAGCAGTTCTTC,CASKGGGYNEQFF,TRBV6-5,.,TRBJ2-1,.
TGTGCCAGCAGCGGCGAACCTACAGGGCTAGGGAGCGAAAAACTGTTTTTT,CASSGEPTGLGSEKLFF,TRBV5-8,.,TRBJ1-4,.
TGTGCCAGTAGTATGGGACTAGCCAGCGAGCAGTACTTC,CASSMGLASEQYF,TRBV19,TRBD2,TRBJ2-7,large
TGTGCCAGTAGTATACCGGGGGCGCCCTATGGCTACACCTTC,CASSIPGAPYGYTF,TRBV19,.,TRBJ1-2,.
TGTGCCGGATGCGGGGAGCTGTTTTTT,CAGCGELFF,TRBV10-3,.,TRBJ2-2,few
TGTGCCAGCAACCTGGACAGGGGAGTCCACGAGCAGTACTTC,CASNLDRGVHEQYF,TRBV5-4,TRBD1,TRBJ2-7,few
TGCGCCAGCAGCTTAATTGGGGGCAGGACCTACAATGAGCAGTTCTTC,CASSLIGGRTYNEQFF,TRBV5-1,.,TRBJ2-1,.
TGCGCCAGCAGCCAAGGGAATGAGCAGTTCTTC,CASSQGNEQFF,TRBV4-1,.,TRBJ2-1,.
TGTGCCAGCAGCGTTTCCCCAGAGGGATTGAACACTGAAGCTTTCTTT,CASSVSPEGLNTEAFF,TRBV28,.,TRBJ1-1,.
TGTGCCAGTAGTAGAGAACAGGGGGCTGGGGCCAACGTCCTGACTTTC,CASSREQGAGANVLTF,TRBV19,TRBD1,TRBJ2-6,few
TGTGCCAGCTCACATACTCGACAGGGGTTCGTCAATGAGCAGTTCTTC,CASSHTRQGFVNEQFF,TRBV18,TRBD1,TRBJ2-1,.
TGTGCCAGCAGTGAGGGTAGAAACTTAAACTATGGCTACACCTTC,CASSEGRNLNYGYTF,TRBV2,.,TRBJ1-2,.
TGTGCCAGCAGCCAAGAATCGTCCTTCCCCCTCCACTTT,CASSQESSFPLHF,TRBV4-2,.,TRBJ1-6,few
TGTGCCAGCAGTGAAAACTTGGTGGGCTACGAGCAGTACTTC,CASSENLVGYEQYF,TRBV6-1,.,TRBJ2-7,.
TGTGCCAGCAGTTTCGGGCGAAAGGGCGAGCAGTACTTC,CASSFGRKGEQYF,TRBV27,.,TRBJ2-7,.
TGTGCCAGCAGCTATCCAGAAACGAGGGAGACCCAGTACTTC,CASSYPETRETQYF,TRBV7-2,.,TRBJ2-5,few
TGTGCCAGCAGTCGAGCCCCGCTTCTAAATCAGCCCCAGCATTTT,CASSRAPLLNQPQHF,TRBV5-6,.,TRBJ1-5,.
TGCGCCAGCAGGGAAAAAGGGGGGGCAGGAGAGACCCAGTACTTC,CASREKGGAGETQYF,TRBV4-1,.,TRBJ2-5,once
TGTGCCAGCAGCTTAGGAGGGGCCACTGAAGCTTTCTTT,CASSLGGATEAFF,TRBV7-3,.,TRBJ1-1,.
TGTGCCAGCAGCTTAGATGGCCCCTTGGATGAGCAGTTCTTC,CASSLDGPLDEQFF,TRBV7-2,.,TRBJ2-1,few
TGTGCCAGCAGCTATATCGACAGAGGTTACGAGCAGTACTTC,CASSYIDRGYEQYF,TRBV27,.,TRBJ2-7,.
TGCGCCAGCAGATCCCCGCGGAACACTGAAGCTTTCTTT,CASRSPRNTEAFF,TRBV4-1,.,TRBJ1-1,few
TGTGCCAGCAGCAAAGATCTGAACACTGAAGCTTTCTTT,CASSKDLNTEAFF,TRBV11-1,.,TRBJ1-1,.
TGTGCCAGTAGAGCGGGCTACGAGCAGTACTTC,CASRAGYEQYF,TRBV19,.,TRBJ2-7,few
TGTGCCAGCAGTAGGGCGTCGGCTCAGCCCCAGCATTTT,CASSRASAQPQHF,TRBV27,.,TRBJ1-5,.
TGTGCCAGCAGCGGCCAAGCGGGGGGGCCCACAGATACGCAGTATTTT,CASSGQAGGPTDTQYF,TRBV9,TRBD2,TRBJ2-3,.
TGTGCCAGCAGCGGAAACACCATATATTTT,CASSGNTIYF,TRBV9,.,TRBJ1-3,.
TGCAGCGTTGTAACGGGCAGGGAATACGAGCAGTACTTC,CSVVTGREYEQYF,TRBV29-1,.,TRBJ2-7,.
TGTGCCAGCAGCTTAAACTTTGGCTATGGCTACACCTTC,CASSLNFGYGYTF,TRBV7-9,.,TRBJ1-2,.
TGTGCCTGGAGCGTGACAGGCTCCTACGAGCAGTACTTC,CAWSVTGSYEQYF,TRBV30,.,TRBJ2-7,few
TGTGCCAGCAGCCCCGGGAGGGGGACAGCGGCCTACGAGCAGTACTTC,CASSPGRGTAAYEQYF,TRBV9,.,TRBJ2-7,.
TGTGCCAGCAGCCCACGGACAGGGTATGGGGCCAACGTCCTGACTTTC,CASSPRTGYGANVLTF,TRBV7-9,TRBD1,TRBJ2-6,few
TGTGCCAGCAGCGTAGGGGGCGGGGAACTGTTTTTT,CASSVGGGELFF,TRBV9,.,TRBJ1-4,.
TGTGCCAGCAGCGTGGGACAGGGGCTCCGCACAGATACGCAGTATTTT,CASSVGQGLRTDTQYF,TRBV5-6,TRBD1,TRBJ2-3,.
TGCAGCGTTTGGGGCAGGGGTTATAGCTACACCTTC,CSVWGRGYSYTF,TRBV29-1,.,TRBJ1-2,few
TGTGCCAGCAGCTTAGCGCGGGCAGGGGGCCTCACTGAAGCTTTCTTT,CASSLARAGGLTEAFF,TRBV7-8,TRBD1,TRBJ1-1,.
TGTGCCAGCAGCTTGGCGGGGAGTCCCCCGGCCAATGGCTACACCTTC,CASSLAGSPPANGYTF,TRBV5-4,.,TRBJ1-2,.
TGTGCCAGCAGCTTGTCGCTAGCGGGGGGGAACAATGAGCAGTTCTTC,CASSLSLAGGNNEQFF,TRBV7-3,TRBD2,TRBJ2-1,.
TGCGCCAGCAGCTCCCAGGGGGGGAGGTATGGCTACACCTTC,CASSSQGGRYGYTF,TRBV4-1,TRBD1,TRBJ1-2,.
TGTGCTCTATGGGGTGAGCAGTTCTTC,CALWGEQFF,TRBV7-7,.,TRBJ2-1,few
TGCGCCAGCAGCTTGGTTGGCAGGCTGAACACCGGGGAGCTGTTTTTT,CASSLVGRLNTGELFF,TRBV5-1,.,TRBJ2-2,.
TGTGCCAGTAGTATTACAACCAGCTCCTACAATGAGCAGTTCTTC,CASSITTSSYNEQFF,TRBV19,.,TRBJ2-1,once
TGTGCCAGCAGCTTATGGACAGGGGAGATACAAGAGACCCAGTACTTC,CASSLWTGEIQETQYF,TRBV7-9,TRBD1,TRBJ2-5,.